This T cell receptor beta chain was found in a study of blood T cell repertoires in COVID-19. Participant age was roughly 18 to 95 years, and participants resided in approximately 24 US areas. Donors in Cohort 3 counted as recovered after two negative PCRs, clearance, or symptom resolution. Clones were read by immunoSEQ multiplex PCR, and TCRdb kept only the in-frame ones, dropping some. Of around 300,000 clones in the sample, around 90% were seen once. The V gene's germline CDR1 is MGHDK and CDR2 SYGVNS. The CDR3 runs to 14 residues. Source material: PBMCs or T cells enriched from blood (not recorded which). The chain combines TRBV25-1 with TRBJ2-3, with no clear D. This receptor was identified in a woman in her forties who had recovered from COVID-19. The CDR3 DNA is TGTGCTAAAACCAGACGGCAGGCCCCCCATACGCAGTATTTT. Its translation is CAKTRRQAPHTQYF.